The present TCR beta chain was sequenced within a study of tumor-infiltrating lymphocytes in primary liver carcinoma. Overall study findings and caveats: Tumors and blood were compared for top-250-clone fraction, and tumors had the significantly higher value (p = 0.039).

Details on this clonotype: Antigen: not known. An end of the junction does not agree with germline; a read error may underlie this.

Germline V gene sequence: CDR1 SGHAT, CDR2 FQDESV (reference sequence). The CDR3 consists of 16 residues. Co-extracting RNA and DNA was done with 20-30 mg of unsorted bulk tissue as input. With a constant-region primer, TCR beta cDNA was made from approximately 520 ng of total RNA. Researchers made the TCR beta libraries by running three nested multiplex PCR rounds with slightly modified ARM-PCR. For around 11 cycles apiece, the opening two PCR rounds ran with TRBV1-TRBV30 forward primers and a C-beta reverse primer. TCRdb called the multiplex PCR reads again in MiXCR, with one record for every CDR3 protein. The table includes approximately 120,000 distinct CDR3 sequences, 64% detected once.

This clonotype was sampled from an older woman with primary liver carcinoma and hepatitis B virus infection. The material sequenced was liver tumor tissue from sampling region 3. This sample's subset: tumor region T3, left-lateral pole. The chain combines TRBV11-1 with TRBJ2-1; D is ambiguous. The CDR3 region is CASSLAARRSYNEHFF. In nucleotides, the CDR3 is TGTGCCAGCAGCTTAGCTGCACGCCGGAGCTACAATGAGCACTTCTTC.